Listed below are T cell receptor beta chains from one sample, sequenced in a study of shared clonotypes between healthy human individuals. The protocol was immunoSEQ multiplex PCR, while the TCRdb copy is restricted to in-frame clones and leaves out a portion. This sample has millions of clones, with around nine tenths found just once. Sequencing was done on a sample of naive CD4+ T cells sorted from blood. Receptors were obtained from a young man in good health. CDR3s include the opening cysteine and the closing phenylalanine or tryptophan. Each record gives: D gene, clone size, J gene, V gene, CDR3 protein, CDR3 DNA. A D gene is named only where the DNA matches it firmly. Some rows have no size entry. The others give once, few or many, or a class for an expanded clone.

NA NA TRBJ2-7 TRBV5-1 CASSTGDTGRDEQYF TGCGCCAGCAGCACCGGGGACACGGGACGGGACGAGCAGTACTTC
TRBD1 NA TRBJ1-6 TRBV5-1 CASSSGPGQGDSPLHF TGCGCCAGCAGCTCAGGACCGGGACAGGGGGATTCACCCCTCCACTTT
NA NA TRBJ2-6 TRBV2 CASKGPLSGANVLTF TGTGCCAGCAAGGGACCGCTCTCTGGGGCCAACGTCCTGACTTTC
NA NA TRBJ1-4 TRBV7-2 CASSLNSPATNEKLFF TGTGCCAGCAGCTTAAACAGTCCTGCAACTAATGAAAAACTGTTTTTT
NA NA TRBJ1-1 TRBV19 CASSIGDRRSTEAFF TGTGCCAGTAGTATAGGGGATCGGCGGAGCACTGAAGCTTTCTTT
NA NA TRBJ1-2 TRBV5-1 CASSLVTSAYGYTF TGCGCCAGCAGCTTGGTGACGTCAGCCTATGGCTACACCTTC
TRBD1 once TRBJ1-2 TRBV27 CASRPNRGGGYTF TGTGCCAGCAGACCTAACAGGGGCGGTGGCTACACCTTC
TRBD1 NA TRBJ2-2 TRBV4-1 CASSQEQGGYTGELFF TGCGCCAGCAGCCAGGAACAGGGGGGCTACACCGGGGAGCTGTTTTTT
TRBD1 NA TRBJ1-5 TRBV30 CAWSLAGTANYQPQHF TGTGCCTGGAGTTTAGCGGGGACAGCTAATTATCAGCCCCAGCATTTT
TRBD2 NA TRBJ2-3 TRBV4-3 CASSRTSGSTDTQYF TGCGCCAGCAGCCGGACTAGCGGTAGCACAGATACGCAGTATTTT
NA few TRBJ2-3 TRBV5-1 CASSLGGGTDTQYF TGCGCCAGCAGCTTGGGAGGGGGCACAGATACGCAGTATTTT
TRBD1 NA TRBJ1-4 TRBV6-1 CAGRGTGGGKLFF TGTGCCGGAAGGGGGACAGGGGGAGGAAAACTGTTTTTT
TRBD1 once TRBJ1-2 TRBV9 CASSKRTGVYTF TGTGCCAGCAGCAAACGGACAGGGGTCTACACCTTC
TRBD2 NA TRBJ2-1 TRBV4-3 CASSQEGAGGAYNEQFF TGCGCCAGCAGCCAAGAAGGTGCGGGAGGTGCCTACAATGAGCAGTTCTTC
TRBD2 NA TRBJ2-5 TRBV18 CASSPPTGGGRQETQYF TGTGCCAGCTCACCACCCACTGGCGGGGGACGCCAAGAGACCCAGTACTTC
NA NA TRBJ1-5 TRBV27 CASSKTGRPNNQPQHF TGTGCCAGCAGTAAAACGGGACGGCCGAACAATCAGCCCCAGCATTTT
NA NA TRBJ1-1 TRBV11-1 CASSFGQLAAEAFF TGTGCCAGCAGCTTTGGCCAGTTAGCCGCTGAAGCTTTCTTT
NA NA TRBJ2-7 TRBV11-2 CASSLDWTEQYF TGTGCCAGCAGCCTAGATTGGACCGAGCAGTACTTC
NA NA TRBJ2-6 TRBV29-1 CSVRQGSSGANVLTF TGCAGCGTTAGGCAGGGATCATCTGGGGCCAACGTCCTGACTTTC
NA NA TRBJ1-1 TRBV5-1 CASSLAGSRRISENTEAFF TGCGCCAGCAGCTTGGCCGGTAGCAGGAGGATCAGCGAGAACACTGAAGCTTTCTTT
NA NA TRBJ2-3 TRBV19 CASSMTSLPDTQYF TGTGCCAGTAGTATGACGTCTCTCCCAGATACGCAGTATTTT
NA NA TRBJ1-1 TRBV6-1 CASRINLNTEAFF TGTGCCAGCAGAATTAATTTGAACACTGAAGCTTTCTTT
NA NA TRBJ1-3 TRBV7-9 CASSLAQPNGNTIYF TGTGCCAGCAGCTTAGCCCAGCCCAATGGAAACACCATATATTTT
TRBD1 NA TRBJ2-7 TRBV19 CASSIGDRAYDEQYF TGTGCCAGTAGTATTGGTGACAGGGCTTACGACGAGCAGTACTTC
NA NA TRBJ1-1 TRBV11-2 CASSLGAEAFF TGTGCCAGCAGCTTAGGGGCCGAAGCTTTCTTT
TRBD2 NA TRBJ2-3 TRBV9 CASSVVLAGADTQYF TGTGCCAGCAGCGTAGTTCTGGCGGGGGCAGATACGCAGTATTTT
TRBD1 NA TRBJ2-2 TRBV5-6 CASSRDRGGFTGELFF TGTGCCAGCAGCCGCGACAGGGGAGGTTTCACCGGGGAGCTGTTTTTT
NA NA TRBJ1-6 TRBV7-9 CASSLAAGVRNSPLHF TGTGCCAGCAGCTTAGCGGCAGGGGTACGGAATTCACCCCTCCACTTT
NA NA TRBJ2-1 TRBV10-3 CASRSPSYEQFF TGTGCCTCCCGCTCGCCCTCGTATGAGCAGTTCTTC
TRBD1 NA TRBJ2-5 TRBV5-1 CASSVGTGGEETQYF TGCGCCAGCAGCGTAGGTACAGGGGGCGAAGAGACCCAGTACTTC
NA NA TRBJ1-6 TRBV27 CASSLSIGPPYNSPLHF TGTGCCAGCAGTTTATCGATAGGGCCCCCTTATAATTCACCCCTCCACTTT
NA NA TRBJ2-5 TRBV7-6 CASSLGMLGIGETQYF TGTGCCAGCAGCCTGGGGATGTTGGGGATAGGGGAGACCCAGTACTTC
NA once TRBJ2-1 TRBV19 CASKARSNEQFF TGTGCCAGTAAAGCCAGGAGCAATGAGCAGTTCTTC
TRBD2 NA TRBJ2-1 TRBV7-9 CASISHPSGTRYNEQFF TGTGCCAGCATATCCCACCCTAGCGGGACCCGATACAATGAGCAGTTCTTC
TRBD2 NA TRBJ2-1 TRBV5-1 CASSSSGGAYEQFF TGCGCCAGCAGCTCTAGCGGGGGGGCCTATGAGCAGTTCTTC
NA NA TRBJ2-3 TRBV12-5 CASGFNTATDTQYF TGTGCTAGTGGTTTTAACACGGCAACCGATACGCAGTATTTT
NA NA TRBJ1-2 TRBV2 CASSDTGSYGYTF TGTGCCAGCAGTGACACAGGGAGCTATGGCTACACCTTC